Each of the 27 T cell receptor beta chains below was sequenced from the same sample in a study of blood T cell repertoires in COVID-19. Sequencing was performed with immunoSEQ multiplex PCR; in TCRdb, only in-frame clones are kept and a portion is missing. The table has 150,000 to 250,000 clones, about 80% seen once. The sample comprised PBMCs or T cells enriched from blood (not recorded which). These receptors all stem from a man aged 35 to 55 who had recovered from COVID-19.

The gene calls are TRBV11-2 and TRBJ2-1; a possible D gene is TRBD1 (6 bases). CDR3 size: 12 residues. Trimming removed 5 bases from V and 8 bases from J, with 10 bases in between. The germline gives CDR1 SGHAT, CDR2 FQNNGV. CDR3 residues: CASSLRQDEQFF. CDR3 nucleotides: TGTGCCAGCAGCCTCAGACAGGATGAGCAGTTCTTC.

The chain recombines TRBV3-1 (or the pseudogene TRBV3-2) with TRBJ2-4; D not resolved. Germline CDR1 reads LGHDT; CDR2 reads YNNKEL (reference sequence). With 7 bases removed from V and 0 bases from J, the gap between germline ends came to 13 bases. This CDR3 has 15 residues. DNA of the CDR3: TGTGCCAGCACCCCAACAGTCCTAGCCAAAAACATTCAGTACTTC. This sequence encodes CASTPTVLAKNIQYF.

The rearrangement uses TRBV5-4 and TRBJ1-1; no definite D call. Germline V lookup: CDR1 SGHNT, CDR2 YYREEE (reference sequence). The V and J ends lost 7 bases and 9 bases respectively, with 19 bases between them. The CDR3 extends over 13 amino acids. The CDR3 DNA is TGTGCCAGCTCTCAGAGTTTCCTCGGGAAAGCTTTCTTT. It specifies CASSQSFLGKAFF.

V usage is TRBV18 and J usage is TRBJ1-2; 9 bases line up with TRBD1. The CDR3 runs to 15 residues. Unmatched junction bases numbered 7, after V lost 4 bases and J lost 4 bases. Germline V gene data show CDR1 as KGHSH and CDR2 as LQKENI. The CDR3 DNA is TGTGCCAGCTCACAGGGACAGGGATATGGCTATGGCTACACCTTC. Amino acid sequence: CASSQGQGYGYGYTF.

This chain connects TRBV18 to TRBJ2-6; TRBD1 matches 7 bases. The CDR3 extends over 18 amino acids. CDR1 is KGHSH and CDR2 is LQKENI in the germline V gene. The V and J ends lost 3 bases and 0 bases, in that order; junction bases with no gene match: 8. The chain's CDR3 is CASSPVGQTGSGANVLTF. CDR3 in DNA: TGTGCCAGCTCACCGGTGGGACAGACGGGCTCTGGGGCCAACGTCCTGACTTTC.

This chain uses TRBV9 with TRBJ1-3; 7 bases line up with TRBD1. The germline CDR1 and CDR2 sequences are SGDLS and YYNGEE. CDR3 length equals 17 residues. V gave up 4 bases and J gave up 4 bases; unmatched junction bases: 14. The CDR3 is CASSPRQGAITGNTIYF. Written as DNA, the CDR3 is TGTGCCAGCAGCCCGAGACAGGGCGCAATTACGGGAAACACCATATATTTT.

The chain carries TRBV28 and TRBJ1-1; D possibly corresponds to TRBD1 (5 bases). V lost 5 bases to trimming and J lost 7 bases, with 17 bases between them. The CDR3 is 14 amino acids. Germline CDR1 and CDR2: MDHEN and SYDVKM. The CDR3 DNA reads as TGTGCCAGCAGTCCAACTGCTTGGCAGGGTGAAGCTTTCTTT. This codes for CASSPTAWQGEAFF. The whole variable domain, remainder taken from reference TRBV28 and TRBJ1-1, is DVKVTQSSRYLVKRTGEKVFLECVQDMDHENMFWYRQDPGLGLRLIYFSYDVKMKEKGDIPEGYSVSREKKERFSLILESASTNQTSMYLCASSPTAWQGEAFFGQGTRLTVV.

The V call is TRBV10-3, the J call TRBJ1-5, with D perhaps matching TRBD1 (5 bases). V was pared by 3 bases and J by 0 bases, with 9 bases between. This CDR3 comprises 15 residues. Germline lookup yields CDR1 ENHRY and CDR2 SYGVKD. The CDR3, as DNA: TGTGCCATCAGTGAATTCAGGGATAGCAATCAGCCCCAGCATTTT. Translating gives CAISEFRDSNQPQHF.

The J gene is TRBJ2-1, the V gene TRBV7-9; maybe TRBD1 (6 bases). From germline, CDR1 is SEHNR and CDR2 FQNEAQ (reference sequence). V lost 5 bases and J lost 4, with 12 bases in between. The CDR3 length is 14 residues. CDR3 in DNA: TGTGCCAGCAGCCGGGACACGCGATACAATGAGCAGTTCTTC. It translates to CASSRDTRYNEQFF.

The chain has TRBV6-1 and TRBJ2-3; 8 bases are shared with TRBD2. This CDR3 region has 15 residues. The germline gives CDR1 MNHNS, CDR2 SASEGT. With 1 base clipped from V and 3 bases from J, the junction kept 3 bases outside the gene matches. The CDR3 DNA follows: TGTGCCAGCAGTGAAGGTGGGACTAGGACAGATACGCAGTATTTT. Its translation: CASSEGGTRTDTQYF.

This chain uses TRBV18 with TRBJ1-1; perhaps TRBD1 as D (5 bases). CDR1 is KGHSH, CDR2 LQKENI, per germline. CDR3 length equals 15 residues. Trimming cost V 2 bases and J 0 bases, with 10 bases left between them. CDR3 in amino acids: CASSPTGGLNTEAFF. Here the CDR3 DNA reads TGTGCCAGCTCACCAACCGGGGGACTGAACACTGAAGCTTTCTTT.

Note on this clone: The conserved phenylalanine or tryptophan is not found at the CDR3 terminus, so this likely reflects a read error. The limits of the CDR3 on the DNA are not certain, so only TCRdb's listed CDR3 is given. The rearrangement uses TRBV5-4 and TRBJ2-7; TRBD2, the D gene given by the table, was not confirmed from the DNA. Germline lookup yields CDR1 SGHNT and CDR2 YYREEE (reference sequence). Termini included, the CDR3 measures 12 amino acids. Here the CDR3 reads CASSLGVTRYYC.

The chain recombines TRBV11-2 with TRBJ2-7; possible D gene TRBD1, 5 bases. Germline V CDR1 and CDR2: SGHAT, FQNNGV. V shed 0 bases and J shed 2 bases, with 14 bases lying between them. The CDR3 runs 16 residues. CDR3 protein: CASSLDPLGRAYEQYF. DNA of the CDR3: TGTGCCAGCAGCTTAGATCCCCTGGGCAGGGCCTACGAGCAGTACTTC.

The chain uses TRBV4-3 and TRBJ1-2, with a possible D match to TRBD1 (5 bases). The CDR3 loop spans 16 amino acids. Trimming pared 1 base from V and 3 bases from J, leaving 15 bases between. From germline, CDR1 is LGHNA and CDR2 YSLEER. The CDR3 sequence is CASSQAMGGIYYGYTF. The CDR3 nucleotides read TGCGCCAGCAGCCAAGCGATGGGGGGGATATACTATGGCTACACCTTC.

This clone has more than one count but fewer than ten. The chain carries TRBV27 and TRBJ1-2, with 8 bases that match TRBD1. CDR1 is MNHEY and CDR2 is SMNVEV in the germline V gene (reference sequence). The CDR3 is 14 amino acids. V gave up 2 bases and J gave up 4 bases; unmatched junction bases: 3. The CDR3 region is CASSLGQGTYGYTF. CDR3 bases: TGTGCCAGCAGTTTAGGACAGGGAACCTATGGCTACACCTTC.

The chain is built from TRBV5-4 and TRBJ1-1; D not certain. Germline V gives CDR1 SGHNT, CDR2 YYREEE (reference sequence). The germline V and J ends were trimmed by 0 bases and 1 base, with 4 bases remaining between them. The CDR3 consists of 13 residues. Written as DNA, the CDR3 is TGTGCCAGCAGCTTGGCAGGGAACACTGAAGCTTTCTTT. Protein: CASSLAGNTEAFF.

This chain joins TRBV7-3 and TRBJ1-2; a possible D gene is TRBD1 (6 bases). Trimming left V 2 bases short and J 2 bases short, with 9 bases between. Germline V CDR1 and CDR2: SGHTA, FQGTGA. The CDR3 length is 14 residues. As DNA, the CDR3 is TGTGCCAGCAGCTTAGGGCAGGGGAACTATGGCTACACCTTC. It specifies CASSLGQGNYGYTF.

CDR3 region: CASSQSRQGVPTNEKLFF. Here the CDR3 DNA reads TGCGCCAGCAGTCAATCACGACAGGGGGTCCCAACTAATGAAAAACTGTTTTTT. This rearrangement joins TRBV23-1 to TRBJ1-4; 9 positions agree with TRBD1. TRBV23-1 is annotated as an ORF whose role is uncertain. Trimming at V came to 0 bases and at J to 0 bases, leaving 5 bases not matched to a gene. This CDR3 region has 18 residues.

This clone was detected a few times. This chain joins TRBV28 and TRBJ1-5, with 11 bases that match TRBD1. The CDR3 spans 18 residues. Trimming removed 7 bases from V and 0 bases from J; junction bases left unmatched: 11. The V gene's germline CDR1 is MDHEN and CDR2 SYDVKM. CDR3 loop: CASIERRTGGYSNQPQHF. CDR3 DNA sequence: TGTGCCAGCATCGAAAGAAGGACAGGGGGCTATAGCAATCAGCCCCAGCATTTT.

The chain is built from TRBV11-2 and TRBJ2-7; possibly TRBD2 for D (5 bases). V was clipped by 1 base and J by 6 bases, with 7 bases between them. CDR1 and CDR2 (germline): SGHAT, FQNNGV. The CDR3 length is 12 residues. The CDR3 DNA sequence: TGTGCCAGCAGCTTAGCCGGGGTCGAGCAGTACTTC. It encodes CASSLAGVEQYF.

The chain uses TRBV5-1 and TRBJ1-1, with D perhaps TRBD1 (6 bases). V lost 1 base, J lost 1 base, and 8 bases lay in between. The CDR3 loop spans 14 amino acids. The germline CDR1 and CDR2 sequences are SGHRS and YFSETQ. CDR3 nucleotide sequence: TGCGCCAGCAGCTTGAGGGACAAGAACACTGAAGCTTTCTTT. Its protein is CASSLRDKNTEAFF. The entire variable domain, with the rest obtained from reference TRBV5-1 and TRBJ1-1, is as follows: KAGVTQTPRYLIKTRGQQVTLSCSPISGHRSVSWYQQTPGQGLQFLFEYFSETQRNKGNFPGRFSGRQFSNSRSEMNVSTLELGDSALYLCASSLRDKNTEAFFGQGTRLTVV.

The chain has TRBV6-5 and TRBJ2-7; the D gene is possibly TRBD2 (5 bases). This CDR3 is built from 15 residues. Germline assignment: CDR1 MNHEY and CDR2 SVGAGI. V lost 0 bases and J 1 base, leaving 10 bases between the germline ends. The CDR3 loop is CASSYSVRGSYEQYF. The CDR3 DNA sequence: TGTGCCAGCAGTTACTCGGTCAGAGGGTCCTACGAGCAGTACTTC.

The V and J genes are TRBV5-4 and TRBJ2-7, with D unresolved. The CDR3 has 13 residues. Per germline, CDR1 SGHNT and CDR2 YYREEE (reference sequence). V was clipped by 0 bases and J by 2 bases, with 6 bases between them. The CDR3 region has the DNA TGTGCCAGCAGCTTGGACACCACCTACGAGCAGTACTTC. Residues: CASSLDTTYEQYF.

The chain recombines TRBV10-3 with TRBJ1-1, with a weak D call TRBD1 (5 bases). CDR1 is ENHRY, CDR2 SYGVKD, per germline. The CDR3 runs 14 residues. The V end was cut by 11 bases, the J end by 1 base, with 17 bases between. For the CDR3, the DNA is TGTGCCGTCCGGGGGGGGGAGTCGAACACTGAAGCTTTCTTT. This encodes CAVRGGESNTEAFF.

The CDR3 DNA sequence: TGTGCCAGCAGCGCCCAGGGGGCCCGGCTCGGAAACACCATATATTTT. Its translation: CASSAQGARLGNTIYF. The chain links TRBV7-8 to TRBJ1-3, with 8 nucleotides matching TRBD1. The germline V gene encodes CDR1 SGHVS and CDR2 FQNEAQ. This CDR3 comprises 16 residues. V gave up 5 bases and J gave up 4 bases; unmatched junction bases: 10. The variable domain in full, completed from reference TRBV7-8 and TRBJ1-3, reads GAGVSQSPRYKVAKRGQDVALRCDPISGHVSLFWYQQALGQGPEFLTYFQNEAQLDKSGLPSDRFFAERPEGSVSTLKIQRTQQEDSAVYLCASSAQGARLGNTIYFGEGSWLTVV.

The chain combines TRBV3-1 (or the pseudogene TRBV3-2) with TRBJ2-3; 8 nucleotides match TRBD2. In germline, CDR1 is LGHDT, CDR2 YNNKEL (reference sequence). This CDR3 has 15 residues. V was pared by 0 bases and J by 8 bases, with 7 bases of the junction left unmatched. The CDR3 loop reads CASSQERIAGFTQYF. DNA for the CDR3: TGTGCCAGCAGCCAAGAACGGATAGCGGGGTTTACGCAGTATTTT.

CDR3 coding DNA: TGTGCCAGCAGTTCCCGGACAGCTAACACTGAAGCTTTCTTT. This translates into CASSSRTANTEAFF. This sequence joins TRBV7-9 and TRBJ1-1, with D maybe TRBD1 (6 bases). Per germline, CDR1 SEHNR and CDR2 FQNEAQ (reference sequence). Trimming stripped 6 bases from V and 2 bases from J, with 13 bases between. The CDR3 runs 14 residues.